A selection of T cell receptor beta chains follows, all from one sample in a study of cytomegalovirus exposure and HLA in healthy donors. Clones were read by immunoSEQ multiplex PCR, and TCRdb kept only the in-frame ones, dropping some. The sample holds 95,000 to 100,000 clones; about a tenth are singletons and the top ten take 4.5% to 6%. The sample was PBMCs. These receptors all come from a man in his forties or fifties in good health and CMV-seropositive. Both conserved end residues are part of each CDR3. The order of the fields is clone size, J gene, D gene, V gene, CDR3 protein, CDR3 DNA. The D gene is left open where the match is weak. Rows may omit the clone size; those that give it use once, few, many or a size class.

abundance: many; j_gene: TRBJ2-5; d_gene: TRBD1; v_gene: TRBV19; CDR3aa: CASSMGQGLRETQYF; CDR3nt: TGTGCCAGTAGTATGGGACAGGGGCTTCGAGAGACCCAGTACTTC
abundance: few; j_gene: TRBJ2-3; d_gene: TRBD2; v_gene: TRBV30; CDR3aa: CAWTSGRVTDTQYF; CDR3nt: TGTGCCTGGACTAGCGGGAGAGTGACAGATACGCAGTATTTT
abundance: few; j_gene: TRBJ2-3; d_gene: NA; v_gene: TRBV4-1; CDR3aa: CASSQEAPDTQYF; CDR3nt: TGCGCCAGCAGCCAAGAAGCTCCAGATACGCAGTATTTT
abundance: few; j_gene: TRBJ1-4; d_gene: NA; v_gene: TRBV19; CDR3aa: CASTPLTGTNEKLFF; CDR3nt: TGTGCCAGTACCCCTCTGACAGGTACTAATGAAAAACTGTTTTTT
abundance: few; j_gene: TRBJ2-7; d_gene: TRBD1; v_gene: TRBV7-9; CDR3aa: CASSLAGTGGYEQYF; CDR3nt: TGTGCCAGCAGCCTCGCCGGGACAGGGGGCTACGAGCAGTACTTC
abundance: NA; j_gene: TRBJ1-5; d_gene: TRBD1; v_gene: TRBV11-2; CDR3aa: CASSLDREGPQHF; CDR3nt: TGTGCCAGCAGCCTGGACAGGGAGGGACCCCAGCATTTT
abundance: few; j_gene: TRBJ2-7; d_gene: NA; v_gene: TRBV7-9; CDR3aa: CASSGTAQGLSLLNYEQYF; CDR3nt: TGTGCCAGCAGCGGAACGGCACAGGGCTTATCCCTCCTAAACTACGAGCAGTACTTC
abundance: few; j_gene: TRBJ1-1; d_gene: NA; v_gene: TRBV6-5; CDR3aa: CASSYSMQISEAFF; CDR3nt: TGTGCCAGCAGTTACTCGATGCAAATTAGTGAAGCTTTCTTT
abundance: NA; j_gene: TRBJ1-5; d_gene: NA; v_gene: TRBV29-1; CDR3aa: CSVKENSNQPQHF; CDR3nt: TGCAGCGTAAAAGAGAATAGCAATCAGCCCCAGCATTTT
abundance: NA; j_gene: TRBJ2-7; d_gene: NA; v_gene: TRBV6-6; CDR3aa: CASKRPGDSYEQYF; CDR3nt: TGTGCCAGCAAGCGGCCAGGGGACTCCTACGAGCAGTACTTC
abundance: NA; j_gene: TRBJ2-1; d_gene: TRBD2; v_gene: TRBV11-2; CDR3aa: CASSPRLAGVGNEQFF; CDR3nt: TGTGCCAGCAGCCCCAGACTAGCGGGAGTGGGAAATGAGCAGTTCTTC
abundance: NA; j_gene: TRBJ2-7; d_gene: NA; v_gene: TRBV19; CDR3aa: CARQGPLYEQYF; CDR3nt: TGTGCCAGACAGGGTCCTCTCTACGAGCAGTACTTC
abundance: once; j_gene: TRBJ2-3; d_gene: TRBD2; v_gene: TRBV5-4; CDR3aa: CASGREATLRADTQYF; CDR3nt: TGTGCCAGCGGACGGGAGGCGACACTGCGAGCAGATACGCAGTATTTT